Listed below are T cell receptor beta chains from one sample, sequenced in a study of T cell responses to AZD1222 COVID-19 vaccine. Produced via immunoSEQ multiplex PCR; TCRdb's table is partial and in-frame only. The table lists 160,000 or so clones, 87% of them singletons. The material sequenced was peripheral blood, taken 28 days after the second AZD1222 dose. These TCRs come from an adult who received the AZD1222 COVID-19 vaccine. Each CDR3 is given with its conserved first and last residue. D genes are given only for firm matches. Where a row states a size, it is once, few, many or the class of an expanded clone; other rows omit it.

>TRBV3-1/TRBV3-2|TRBD1|TRBJ1-2|few
CASSHHTGGAPYGYTF
TGTGCCAGCAGCCATCACACAGGGGGCGCTCCCTATGGCTACACCTTC
>TRBV19|NA|TRBJ2-1|NA
CASSIFPSRPGRYNEQFF
TGTGCCAGTAGTATTTTCCCCTCCCGCCCCGGAAGATACAATGAGCAGTTCTTC
>TRBV5-1|NA|TRBJ2-7|once
CASSAGTAPDEQYF
TGCGCCAGCAGCGCGGGGACGGCACCAGACGAGCAGTACTTC
>TRBV3-1/TRBV3-2|NA|TRBJ1-5|NA
CASSRDPGGNQPQHF
TGTGCCAGCAGCCGAGATCCGGGCGGCAATCAGCCCCAGCATTTT
>TRBV12-3/TRBV12-4|NA|TRBJ1-1|NA
CASSSSRRGAFF
TGTGCCAGCAGTTCGAGTCGCCGAGGGGCTTTCTTT
>TRBV15|TRBD1|TRBJ1-6|once
CATSRQGANSPLHF
TGTGCCACCAGCAGACAGGGGGCGAATTCACCCCTCCACTTT
>TRBV5-1|NA|TRBJ2-3|NA
CASSLQGGADTQYF
TGCGCCAGCAGCTTGCAAGGGGGGGCAGATACGCAGTATTTT
>TRBV5-6|NA|TRBJ2-1|NA
CASMRRVGTYNEQFF
TGTGCCAGCATGAGAAGGGTCGGGACCTACAATGAGCAGTTCTTC
>TRBV7-2|NA|TRBJ1-2|NA
CASSRQEANYGYTF
TGTGCCAGCAGCCGTCAGGAAGCTAACTATGGCTACACCTTC
>TRBV7-2|NA|TRBJ2-7|NA
CASSSGTYEQYF
TGTGCCAGCAGCTCTGGGACCTACGAGCAGTACTTC
>TRBV2|NA|TRBJ1-3|once
CASSDDGVRNTIYF
TGTGCCAGCAGTGATGACGGGGTTAGAAACACCATATATTTT
>TRBV4-3|TRBD1|TRBJ2-7|NA
CASSQGDRFAYEQYF
TGCGCCAGCAGCCAAGGGGACAGATTTGCCTACGAGCAGTACTTC
>TRBV5-1|TRBD1|TRBJ1-4|NA
CASSPGTANEKLFF
TGCGCCAGCAGCCCCGGGACAGCTAATGAAAAACTGTTTTTT
>TRBV18|NA|TRBJ2-2|NA
CASSPWRDTGELFF
TGTGCCAGCTCACCATGGAGGGACACCGGGGAGCTGTTTTTT
>TRBV7-9|NA|TRBJ1-2|many
CASSLAWQPRKGYTF
TGTGCCAGCAGCTTAGCGTGGCAGCCCCGAAAGGGCTACACCTTC
>TRBV3-1/TRBV3-2|TRBD2|TRBJ2-7|NA
CASSLGLGEDEQYF
TGTGCCAGCAGCCTCGGACTAGGGGAGGACGAGCAGTACTTC
>TRBV19|NA|TRBJ2-1|once
CASSTSQRNEQFF
TGTGCCAGTAGTACCAGCCAAAGGAATGAGCAGTTCTTC